The T cell receptor (beta chain) under discussion was sequenced for a study of cytomegalovirus exposure and HLA in healthy donors. With 5 bases clipped from V and 0 bases from J, the junction kept 5 bases outside the gene matches. Germline lookup yields CDR1 SGHTA and CDR2 FQGNSA. The CDR3 is 16 amino acids. PCR used 60 Vbeta primers and 13 Jbeta primers. Some clones are missing from TCRdb's copy, which holds only in-frame ones; the method was immunoSEQ multiplex PCR. Of about 73,000 clones in the sample, about 68% are singletons; the top ten hold 6.5% to 7.5%. The source material was PBMCs. The chain is built from TRBV7-2 and TRBJ2-2; 8 positions match TRBD1. The source is a woman aged 45 to 65 in good health and CMV-seropositive. The CDR3 DNA follows: TGTGCCAGCAGCCCCGACAGGGGCGCGAACACCGGGGAGCTGTTTTTT. Its translation: CASSPDRGANTGELFF. The full variable domain, with the rest looked up from reference TRBV7-2 and TRBJ2-2, is GAGVSQSPSNKVTEKGKDVELRCDPISGHTALYWYRQSLGQGLEFLIYFQGNSAPDKSGLPSDRFSAERTGGSVSTLTIQRTQQEDSAVYLCASSPDRGANTGELFFGEGSRLTVL.